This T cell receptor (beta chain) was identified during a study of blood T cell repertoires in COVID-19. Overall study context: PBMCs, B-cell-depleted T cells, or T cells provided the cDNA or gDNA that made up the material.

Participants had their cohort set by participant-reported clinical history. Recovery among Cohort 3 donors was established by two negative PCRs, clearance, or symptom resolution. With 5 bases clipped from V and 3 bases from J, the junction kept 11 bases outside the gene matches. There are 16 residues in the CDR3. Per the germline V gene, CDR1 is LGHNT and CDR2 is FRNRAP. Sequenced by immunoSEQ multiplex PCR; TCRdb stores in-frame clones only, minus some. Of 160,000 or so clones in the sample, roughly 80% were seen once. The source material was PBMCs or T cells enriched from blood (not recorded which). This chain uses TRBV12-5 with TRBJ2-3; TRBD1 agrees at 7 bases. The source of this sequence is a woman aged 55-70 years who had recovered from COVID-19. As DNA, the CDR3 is TGTGCTAGTGGTACCTCTGGACAGGCGTTAACAGATACGCAGTATTTT. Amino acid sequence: CASGTSGQALTDTQYF.